This T cell receptor (beta chain) was sequenced for a study of T cell repertoires in cytomegalovirus infection. The table lists this clonotype with a few counts. TCRdb re-called the reads through MiXCR, storing one row per CDR3 protein. The sample has 150,000 to 200,000 distinct CDR3 sequences, approximately 19% seen once. The germline V and J ends were trimmed by 5 bases and 2 bases, with 13 bases remaining between them. The germline V gene encodes CDR1 SGHVS and CDR2 FNYEAQ. This CDR3 is 15 amino acids long. This clonotype was sampled from a human donor in good health (CMV status not recorded). Some clones in this sample may be carry-over from other donors' samples. Specimen: PBMCs. The chain couples TRBV7-6 to TRBJ1-5, with D possibly matching TRBD1 (6 bases). The CDR3 is CASSPGQSGNQPQHF. The CDR3 coding sequence is TGTGCCAGCAGCCCCGGACAGTCAGGCAATCAGCCCCAGCATTTT. The full variable domain, in which reference TRBV7-6 and TRBJ1-5 provide the parts outside the CDR3, is GAGVSQSPRYKVTKRGQDVALRCDPISGHVSLYWYRQALGQGPEFLTYFNYEAQQDKSGLPNDRFSAERPEGSISTLTIQRTEQRDSAMYRCASSPGQSGNQPQHFGDGTRLSIL.